This TCR beta chain originates from a study of cytomegalovirus exposure and HLA in healthy donors. Overall study findings and caveats: Associated with cytomegalovirus, according to the listing, were 170 or so TCR beta chains.

As regards this clone: Its antigen is still unknown.

Separate from the roughly 700-subject first cohort was the approximately 120-subject validation cohort, to which the donors belonged. Some clones are missing from TCRdb's copy, which holds only in-frame ones; the method was immunoSEQ multiplex PCR. Here the sample spans about 120,000 clones, about 88% being singletons. The sequence came from a man aged 18-30 years in good health and CMV-seropositive. The sample was PBMCs.

The CDR3 DNA reads as TGCGCCAGCAGCCAAGCATCAGGGGTAGGTGAAAAACTGTTTTTT. Protein product: CASSQASGVGEKLFF. The V and J genes are TRBV4-1 and TRBJ1-4, with D possibly TRBD1 on 6 matching bases. Trimming took 1 base from V and 7 from J, leaving 13 bases between them. The CDR3 contains 15 residues. Looked up from germline, CDR1 is MGHRA and CDR2 is YSYEKL.